The 17 T cell receptor beta chains below all came from one sample that was sequenced in a study of blood T cell repertoires in COVID-19. Using immunoSEQ multiplex PCR, the repertoire was profiled, and TCRdb retains in-frame clones only, with some absent. The sample carries roughly 400,000 clones, just under 90% recorded once. Sequencing used PBMCs or T cells enriched from blood (not recorded which). Receptors originate from a woman in her thirties who had recovered from COVID-19.

The chain employs TRBV28 and TRBJ1-1; 9 bases are a match to TRBD1. Germline V lookup: CDR1 MDHEN, CDR2 SYDVKM. Unmatched junction bases numbered 26, after V lost 2 bases and J lost 1 base. The CDR3 is 23 amino acids. The CDR3 loop reads CASSLPAFRTGVSKSSPNTEAFF. The CDR3 nucleotides are TGTGCCAGCAGTTTACCAGCCTTTCGGACAGGGGTATCCAAATCCTCCCCGAACACTGAAGCTTTCTTT.

This clone occurred once. The chain joins TRBV5-5 to TRBJ1-1; 7 nucleotides match TRBD1. The CDR3 spans 14 residues. J lost 1 base, V lost 5 bases, and 5 bases had no gene match. In germline, CDR1 is SGHKS, CDR2 YYEKEE (reference sequence). CDR3 DNA: TGTGCCAGCAGTGGGACAGCTCAGAACACTGAAGCTTTCTTT. As protein: CASSGTAQNTEAFF.

The J gene is TRBJ2-7, the V gene TRBV7-9; 7 bases agree with TRBD1. CDR1 SEHNR and CDR2 FQNEAQ come from the germline V gene (reference sequence). With V trimmed by 5 bases and J by 2 bases, 6 bases remained unmatched. CDR3 size: 14 residues. DNA for the CDR3: TGTGCCAGCAGCGGGACGGGACAGACCTACGAGCAGTACTTC. Translation: CASSGTGQTYEQYF.

The rearrangement joins TRBV6-5 to TRBJ2-7; possible D gene TRBD1, 6 bases. With 5 bases removed from V and 12 bases from J, the gap between germline ends came to 14 bases. The germline gives CDR1 MNHEY, CDR2 SVGAGI. The CDR3 is 11 amino acids. The CDR3 reads CASSTGTSVYF. The CDR3 DNA reads as TGTGCCAGCAGTACAGGGACCAGCGTGTACTTC.

The CDR3 is CASGRGAFF. The CDR3 nucleotides read TGTGCCAGTGGGAGGGGAGCTTTCTTT. This chain connects TRBV7-2 to TRBJ1-1, with D perhaps matching TRBD1 (5 bases). Trimming pared 9 bases from V and 10 bases from J, leaving 9 bases between. This CDR3 has 9 residues. The germline gives CDR1 SGHTA, CDR2 FQGNSA.

The gene calls are TRBV4-2 and TRBJ2-1; possible D gene TRBD2, 5 bases. Per the germline V gene, CDR1 is LGHNA and CDR2 is YNFKEQ. The CDR3 runs 17 residues. The V end was cut by 0 bases, the J end by 2 bases, with 14 bases between. The CDR3 DNA follows: TGTGCCAGCAGCCAAGAAATTAGCGACCAAGCCTACAATGAGCAGTTCTTC. As protein: CASSQEISDQAYNEQFF.

The chain employs TRBV14 and TRBJ2-7, with D perhaps matching TRBD2 (5 bases). Per germline, CDR1 SGHDN and CDR2 FVKESK. V lost 0 bases to trimming and J lost 0 bases, with 9 bases between them. The CDR3 runs 15 residues. The CDR3 region is CASSQETRHSYEQYF. The CDR3 DNA reads TGTGCCAGCAGCCAAGAAACTAGACACTCCTACGAGCAGTACTTC.

This clone was seen a few times. This chain links TRBV4-1 with TRBJ1-4, with a weak D call TRBD1 (6 bases). The V gene's germline CDR1 is MGHRA and CDR2 YSYEKL. The CDR3 covers 16 residues. Trimming stripped 1 base from V and 15 bases from J, with 24 bases between. The DNA for the CDR3 is TGCGCCAGCAGCCAAGGCGGACGGGACACGCGATTAACGTTGTTTTTT. Amino acids: CASSQGGRDTRLTLFF.

The genes are TRBV19 and TRBJ2-7, with 9 bases lining up with TRBD1. This CDR3 has 16 amino acids. CDR1 is LNHDA, CDR2 SQIVND, per germline (reference sequence). V trimming: 5 bases; J trimming: 3 bases; junction bases outside the gene matches: 11. This chain's CDR3 is CASSLDPATGGYEQYF. CDR3 in DNA: TGTGCCAGTAGTCTCGACCCGGCGACAGGGGGCTACGAGCAGTACTTC. The full variable domain, in which reference TRBV19 and TRBJ2-7 provide the parts outside the CDR3, is DGGITQSPKYLFRKEGQNVTLSCEQNLNHDAMYWYRQDPGQGLRLIYYSQIVNDFQKGDIAEGYSVSREKKESFPLTVTSAQKNPTAFYLCASSLDPATGGYEQYFGPGTRLTVT.

The chain recombines TRBV12-3 or TRBV12-4 with TRBJ2-1; 10 bases are a match to TRBD1. Trimming cost V 7 bases and J 8 bases; bases outside gene matches: 5. The CDR3 is 13 residues long. The CDR3 reads CASKWDRGHEQFF. CDR3 bases: TGTGCCAGCAAATGGGACAGGGGTCATGAGCAGTTCTTC.

V is TRBV5-1 and J is TRBJ1-1; 8 bases match TRBD1. The germline V gene encodes CDR1 SGHRS and CDR2 YFSETQ. V was pared by 4 bases and J by 0 bases, with 2 bases of the junction left unmatched. This CDR3 is built from 14 residues. In DNA form, the CDR3 reads TGCGCCAGCAGCGGGGGACAGGTGAACACTGAAGCTTTCTTT. Translated: CASSGGQVNTEAFF.

This chain uses TRBV30 with TRBJ1-1; D possibly corresponds to TRBD1 (5 bases). V gave up 2 bases and J gave up 6 bases, with 22 bases separating them. This CDR3 contains 16 residues. Germline values: CDR1 GTSNPN, CDR2 SVGIG (reference sequence). CDR3 loop: CAWSSRLAGPWAEAFF. The DNA of the CDR3 is TGTGCCTGGAGTTCCCGCCTGGCAGGGCCGTGGGCTGAAGCTTTCTTT.

This clone was picked up one time. This rearrangement joins TRBV28 to TRBJ2-5, with 9 bases that match TRBD2. The V and J ends lost 10 bases and 1 base, in that order; junction bases with no gene match: 16. The CDR3 covers 17 residues. CDR1 is MDHEN, CDR2 SYDVKM, per germline. Here the CDR3 DNA reads TGTGCCACTCAAGGGGCTAGCGGGGACCAGTCCCAAGAGACCCAGTACTTC. It is translated as CATQGASGDQSQETQYF.

This chain links TRBV15 with TRBJ1-2; D remains ambiguous. From germline, CDR1 is LNHNV and CDR2 YYDKDF (reference sequence). The CDR3 is made up of 13 amino acids. V shed 0 bases and J shed 9 bases, with 11 bases lying between them. CDR3 loop: CATSREEGLSYTF. CDR3 bases: TGTGCCACCAGCAGAGAAGAGGGTTTGAGCTACACCTTC.

This sequence joins TRBV28 and TRBJ1-5, with D unresolved. The V and J ends lost 7 bases and 3 bases respectively, with 22 bases between them. The germline V gene has CDR1 MDHEN and CDR2 SYDVKM. The CDR3 spans 17 residues. The chain's CDR3 is CASTQHMGDGVNQPQHF. CDR3 DNA sequence: TGTGCCAGCACCCAACATATGGGAGACGGGGTCAATCAGCCCCAGCATTTT. Filled out from reference TRBV28 and TRBJ1-5, the complete variable domain reads DVKVTQSSRYLVKRTGEKVFLECVQDMDHENMFWYRQDPGLGLRLIYFSYDVKMKEKGDIPEGYSVSREKKERFSLILESASTNQTSMYLCASTQHMGDGVNQPQHFGDGTRLSIL.

This chain links TRBV9 with TRBJ2-7, with 7 bases fitting TRBD2. This CDR3 is built from 14 residues. J lost 0 bases, V lost 2 bases, and 2 bases had no gene match. Germline loops: CDR1 SGDLS, CDR2 YYNGEE. CDR3 nucleotide sequence: TGTGCCAGCAGCGTCACTAGCGTCTCCTACGAGCAGTACTTC. Translating gives CASSVTSVSYEQYF.

V and J are TRBV7-2 and TRBJ1-4; D is possibly TRBD1 (6 bases). With 1 base removed from V and 5 bases from J, the gap between germline ends came to 11 bases. The CDR3 spans 15 residues. Germline loops: CDR1 SGHTA, CDR2 FQGNSA. The DNA for the CDR3 is TGTGCCAGCAGCTTAGAAGGCAGGGGAAATGAAAAACTGTTTTTT. This codes for CASSLEGRGNEKLFF.